These 14 T cell receptor beta chains were all obtained from the same sample, sequenced in a study of cytomegalovirus exposure and HLA in healthy donors. In the PCR, 60 Vbeta and 13 Jbeta primers were used. Sequencing was performed with immunoSEQ multiplex PCR; in TCRdb, only in-frame clones are kept and a portion is missing. The sample consists of around 160,000 clones, over 60% of them appearing once. Sequenced input: PBMCs. The receptor source for this set is a man aged 50 or older in good health and CMV-seropositive.

This clone was picked up one time. This chain uses TRBV6-1 with TRBJ2-5; 8 nucleotides align to TRBD1. V shed 5 bases, J shed 3 bases, and the junction held 5 bases outside the gene matches. CDR3 length: 14 amino acids. Per germline, CDR1 MNHNS and CDR2 SASEGT. The CDR3 nucleotides are TGTGCCAGCAGTATGAACAGGGGGAAAGAGACCCAGTACTTC. Amino acids: CASSMNRGKETQYF.

The CDR3 region has the DNA TGCGCCAGCAGTGAGTGGGTCGGGACTAGTGCGACAACAGATACGCAGTATTTT. It yields the protein CASSEWVGTSATTDTQYF. J is TRBJ2-3 and V is TRBV10-2, with TRBD2 matching 8 bases. Germline V lookup: CDR1 WSHSY, CDR2 SAAADI. This CDR3 has 18 amino acids. The trim removed 1 base at V and 3 bases at J, leaving 12 bases unmatched.

V gene TRBV27 combines with J gene TRBJ1-5; D might be TRBD1 (6 bases). CDR1 is MNHEY and CDR2 is SMNVEV in the germline V gene (reference sequence). This CDR3 has 16 amino acids. Trimming pared 4 bases from V and 2 bases from J, leaving 15 bases between. The CDR3 nucleotides are TGTGCCAGCAGTTCTATCACCAGGGGTGGCAATCAGCCCCAGCATTTT. Translating it yields CASSSITRGGNQPQHF.

The chain recombines TRBV27 with TRBJ2-3; TRBD2 matches at 7 bases. Germline V lookup: CDR1 MNHEY, CDR2 SMNVEV (reference sequence). The length of the CDR3 is 14 residues. V gave up 3 bases and J gave up 6 bases; unmatched junction bases: 6. CDR3 loop: CASSFGGVGDTQYF. As DNA, the CDR3 is TGTGCCAGCAGTTTTGGGGGGGTTGGGGATACGCAGTATTTT.

This chain uses TRBV2 with TRBJ1-6; 7 bases map to TRBD1. Germline trimming cut 4 bases from V and 0 bases from J; bases unmatched to any gene: 6. Germline lookup yields CDR1 SNHLY and CDR2 FYNNEI. The CDR3 has 17 residues. The CDR3 here is CASSGTGKSSYNSPLHF. The DNA of the CDR3 is TGTGCCAGCAGTGGGACAGGCAAGAGCTCCTATAATTCACCCCTCCACTTT.

This rearrangement joins TRBV11-2 to TRBJ2-3; 15 bases fit TRBD2. Germline V lookup: CDR1 SGHAT, CDR2 FQNNGV. J was trimmed by 3 bases and V by 4 bases; bases with no gene match: 5. CDR3 length equals 17 residues. CDR3 loop: CASSWGTSGGKTDTQYF. In DNA form, the CDR3 reads TGTGCCAGCAGCTGGGGGACTAGCGGGGGGAAAACAGATACGCAGTATTTT.

This chain links TRBV2 with TRBJ2-5; 14 bases align to TRBD2. CDR3 size: 15 residues. In germline, CDR1 is SNHLY, CDR2 FYNNEI. The V segment lost 6 bases and the J segment 5 bases; nucleotides outside the gene matches: 5. DNA for the CDR3: TGTGCCAGCAGGGAGACTAGCGGGGGGGCTGAGACCCAGTACTTC. Protein sequence: CASRETSGGAETQYF.

The chain links TRBV6-1 to TRBJ1-5, with no clear D. Trimming cost V 9 bases and J 2 bases, with 14 bases left between them. In germline, CDR1 is MNHNS, CDR2 SASEGT. The CDR3 totals 14 residues. CDR3 amino acids: CASNQEWGNQPQHF. The DNA of the CDR3 is TGTGCCAGTAATCAGGAATGGGGCAATCAGCCCCAGCATTTT.

The chain uses TRBV6-4 and TRBJ1-6; 8 positions match TRBD1. Looked up from germline, CDR1 is MRHNA and CDR2 is SNTAGT. The CDR3 is 13 residues long. With 6 bases clipped from V and 10 bases from J, the junction kept 5 bases outside the gene matches. The CDR3 DNA follows: TGTGCCAGCAGGGGGACAGGCGTCTCACCCCTCCACTTT. It translates to CASRGTGVSPLHF.

The chain employs TRBV7-2 and TRBJ2-1, with D hard to call. The ends were cut back, 5 bases at V and 10 bases at J, with 12 bases in the middle. CDR1 and CDR2 from the germline V gene are SGHTA and FQGNSA. This CDR3 is built from 12 residues. The CDR3 bases are TGTGCCAGCAGCACGTACCTTGAGGAGCAGTTCTTC. It translates to CASSTYLEEQFF.

This clone appeared a few times. V usage is TRBV6-5 and J usage is TRBJ2-7; the D gene is possibly TRBD1 (6 bases). Germline CDR1 reads MNHEY; CDR2 reads SVGAGI. Trimming removed 5 bases at V and 6 bases at J, with 14 bases between. This CDR3 spans 13 amino acids. The CDR3 DNA follows: TGTGCCAGCAGTGTAACTGGGACACTCGAGCAGTACTTC. The encoded protein is CASSVTGTLEQYF.

This clone was recorded a few times. The CDR3 spells CASSQEGFPYGYTF. The CDR3 nucleotides are TGTGCCAGCAGCCAGGAGGGGTTCCCCTATGGCTACACCTTC. The J gene is TRBJ1-2, the V gene TRBV14, with a possible D match to TRBD1 (5 bases). V was trimmed by 3 bases and J by 4 bases, leaving 12 bases between them. Germline V gene data show CDR1 as SGHDN and CDR2 as FVKESK. The CDR3 is 14 residues long.

V is TRBV14 and J is TRBJ2-3; D unresolved. The length of the CDR3 is 15 residues. The V gene's germline CDR1 is SGHDN and CDR2 FVKESK. The V and J ends lost 0 bases and 0 bases respectively, with 7 bases between them. CDR3 bases: TGTGCCAGCAGCCAAGATAGAGGCAGCACAGATACGCAGTATTTT. Translating it yields CASSQDRGSTDTQYF.

The chain employs TRBV4-3 and TRBJ1-4; TRBD1 is a possible D gene (6 bases). V lost 0 bases, J lost 8 bases, and 13 bases lay in between. The CDR3 length is 15 residues. The germline V gene encodes CDR1 LGHNA and CDR2 YSLEER. The CDR3 nucleotides are TGCGCCAGCAGCCAAGATTGGGACATCCGGGAAAAACTGTTTTTT. Protein sequence: CASSQDWDIREKLFF.